This T cell receptor beta chain originates from a study of shared clonotypes between healthy human individuals. Study context: The donor pool was made up of two women and a few men aged 18 to 49.

J was trimmed by 2 bases and V by 3 bases; bases with no gene match: 7. The V gene's germline CDR1 is GTSNPN and CDR2 SVGIG (reference sequence). The CDR3 consists of 15 residues. Terminally differentiated effector memory CD45RA+ cells were excluded from the naive CD8 cells, which were CD45RO-negative and positively selected for CCR7. The protocol was immunoSEQ multiplex PCR, while the TCRdb copy is restricted to in-frame clones and leaves out a portion. The sample shows about 2 million clones, just under 95% of them seen only once. The chain couples TRBV30 to TRBJ2-1; TRBD1 agrees at 7 bases. This TCR derives from a man between 18 and 29 years old in good health. Sequenced input: naive CD8+ T cells sorted from blood. CDR3 DNA sequence: TGTGCCTGGAGCGGAACCGGGACAGCCTACAATGAGCAGTTCTTC. It codes for CAWSGTGTAYNEQFF.